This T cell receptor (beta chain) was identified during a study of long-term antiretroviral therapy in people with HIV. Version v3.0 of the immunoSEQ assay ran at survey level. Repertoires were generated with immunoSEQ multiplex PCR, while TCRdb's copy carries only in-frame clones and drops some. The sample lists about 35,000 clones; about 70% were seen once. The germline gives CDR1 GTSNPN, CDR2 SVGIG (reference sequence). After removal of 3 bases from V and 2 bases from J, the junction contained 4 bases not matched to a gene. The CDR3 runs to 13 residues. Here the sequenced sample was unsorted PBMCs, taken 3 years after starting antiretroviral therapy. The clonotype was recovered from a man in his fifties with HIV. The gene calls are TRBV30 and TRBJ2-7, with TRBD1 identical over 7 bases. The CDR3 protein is CAWSRDSPYEQYF. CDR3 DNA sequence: TGTGCCTGGAGCCGGGACAGTCCCTACGAGCAGTACTTC.